Included here is one TCR beta chain sequence, with context. This clonotype was seen a few times. Its cognate antigen has yet to be identified. It has no much larger one-base neighbor in the sample; base qualities were not kept. Sequencing was carried out with an Illumina HiSeq 1500. TCRdb redid the processing of the public reads, applying fastp at Q25 and MiXCR, and retained in-frame beta chains. Duplicate CDR3 protein sequences are folded into a single record with the most common DNA and genes. The sample yields some 680,000 distinct CDR3 sequences; under 40% were counted once. The top ten clones comprise under 3.5% of the sample. Between the V and J ends, shortened by 6 bases and 0 bases respectively, the junction contains 14 bases. From the cysteine up to the phenylalanine, the CDR3 has a length of 16 residues. Of the read, only the CDR3 DNA is kept; its 48 bases are in frame from base 1. These data belong to a study of T cell repertoires in cytomegalovirus infection (dated by TCRdb to between 2018 and 2020). Concerning the study at large: Donor HLA type was relevant to the analysis, because carriage of CMV infection together with the matching HLA type was indicated by public TCR beta signatures.

Results and caveats for the whole study, not just this receptor: In the ex vivo response, HLA-C-restricted CMV-specific TCR beta clonotypes were dominant, and in two of eight donors the single most frequent clonotype came from this HLA-C-restricted group. In both this cohort and an independent roughly 330-donor cohort, the cumulative frequency of public TCR beta family members distinguished carriers of CMV infection plus the relevant HLA type.

The chain is assembled from TRBV12-3 or TRBV12-4 and TRBJ1-4; perhaps TRBD1 is the D gene, with 5 bases matching. Source material: PBMCs. The source is a human donor in good health (CMV status not recorded). Some clones in this sample may be carry-over from other donors' samples. In nucleotide form, the sequence is TGTGCCAGCAGCCGAGGGACCGACCCAACTAATGAAAAACTGTTTTTT. It specifies CASSRGTDPTNEKLFF.